A selection of T cell receptor beta chains follows, all from one sample in a study of blood T cell repertoires in COVID-19. Sequenced by immunoSEQ multiplex PCR; TCRdb stores in-frame clones only, minus some. The sample holds about 110,000 clones, around 80% seen once. Input material: peripheral blood. The receptors originated from a woman aged 80 or over with acute or convalescent COVID-19. Both conserved end residues are part of each CDR3. The D gene is left open where the match is weak. Clone sizes are given selectively: once, few, many, or a class where the clone is expanded.

>TRBD2|.|TRBJ2-1|TRBV7-9
CASSLARLAGDGEQFF
TGTGCCAGCAGCTTAGCCCGACTAGCGGGAGATGGTGAGCAGTTCTTC
>.|.|TRBJ2-3|TRBV6-5
CASSSSTLRADTQYF
TGTGCCAGCAGTTCCTCCACGTTACGGGCAGATACGCAGTATTTT
>TRBD1|.|TRBJ1-3|TRBV9
CASNPGRGLLGNTIYF
TGTGCCAGCAACCCCGGCAGGGGGCTACTAGGAAACACCATATATTTT
>.|.|TRBJ2-1|TRBV5-1
CASSLGAGLENEQFF
TGCGCCAGCAGCTTGGGAGCAGGGCTGGAGAATGAGCAGTTCTTC
>TRBD1|.|TRBJ1-2|TRBV28
CASTEVGQGNYGYTF
TGTGCCAGCACCGAAGTGGGACAGGGGAACTATGGCTACACCTTC
>TRBD2|.|TRBJ2-5|TRBV7-2
CASSFIAGGGLETQYF
TGTGCCAGCAGCTTTATAGCGGGGGGCGGTTTGGAGACCCAGTACTTC
>TRBD1|.|TRBJ2-3|TRBV30
CAWSVLQILGTGVTDTQYF
TGTGCCTGGAGTGTACTGCAGATACTGGGGACAGGTGTCACAGATACGCAGTATTTT
>.|.|TRBJ1-1|TRBV5-1
CASSLFRGTEAFF
TGCGCCAGCAGCTTGTTCCGCGGGACTGAAGCTTTCTTT
>TRBD1|few|TRBJ2-6|TRBV5-4
CASSQPGQGANVLTF
TGTGCCAGCAGCCAACCGGGACAGGGAGCTAACGTCCTGACTTTC
>.|.|TRBJ1-5|TRBV4-3
CASSQDRLNQPQHF
TGCGCCAGCAGCCAAGACAGACTCAATCAGCCCCAGCATTTT
>TRBD1|.|TRBJ1-2|TRBV4-1
CASSRGQGFYGYTF
TGCGCCAGCAGCCGCGGACAGGGCTTCTATGGCTACACCTTC
>TRBD2|.|TRBJ2-3|TRBV3-1/TRBV3-2
CASSQDRGGRAGKDTQYF
TGTGCCAGCAGCCAAGATCGAGGAGGGAGGGCCGGTAAAGATACGCAGTATTTT
>.|.|TRBJ2-2|TRBV13
CASSLAGRRATGELFF
TGTGCCAGCAGCTTAGCCGGGAGAAGGGCCACCGGGGAGCTGTTTTTT
>.|.|TRBJ1-1|TRBV6-5
CASSSHQGRTEAFF
TGTGCCAGCAGTTCCCATCAGGGTCGCACTGAAGCTTTCTTT
>.|.|TRBJ1-1|TRBV18
CASSPFTGSSTEAFF
TGTGCCAGCTCACCATTTACAGGATCGAGCACTGAAGCTTTCTTT
>TRBD2|.|TRBJ2-5|TRBV7-2
CASTQRGTSGTMGGETQYF
TGTGCCAGCACCCAAAGGGGGACTAGCGGGACGATGGGTGGGGAGACCCAGTACTTC
>.|.|TRBJ2-3|TRBV11-2
CASSHVSGAQYF
TGTGCCAGCAGCCATGTGTCAGGGGCGCAGTATTTT
>TRBD1|.|TRBJ2-3|TRBV28
CASSSGTGVDTQYF
TGTGCCAGCAGTTCGGGGACAGGGGTAGATACGCAGTATTTT
>TRBD2|.|TRBJ2-1|TRBV19
CASRLAGAYNEQFF
TGTGCCAGTCGACTAGCGGGAGCCTACAATGAGCAGTTCTTC
>TRBD1|.|TRBJ1-2|TRBV2
CASRPSGTGGYGYTF
TGTGCCAGCAGACCATCCGGGACAGGGGGATATGGCTACACCTTC
>.|.|TRBJ1-5|TRBV3-1/TRBV3-2
CASTQGTTNNQPQHF
TGTGCCAGCACCCAAGGGACAACAAATAATCAGCCCCAGCATTTT
>TRBD1|.|TRBJ2-5|TRBV5-1
CASSSTGTDETQYF
TGCGCCAGCAGCTCTACCGGGACAGATGAGACCCAGTACTTC
>.|once|TRBJ2-5|TRBV20-1
CSASWRWETQYF
TGCAGTGCTAGTTGGCGGTGGGAGACCCAGTACTTC
>.|few|TRBJ2-3|TRBV7-2
CASSPSRRGADTQYF
TGTGCCAGCAGCCCTAGCCGGAGAGGCGCAGATACGCAGTATTTT
>.|few|TRBJ1-1|TRBV11-3
CASSSQGFTEAFF
TGTGCCAGCAGCTCTCAGGGTTTTACTGAAGCTTTCTTT
>.|.|TRBJ1-6|TRBV7-9
CASSVGRESPLHF
TGTGCCAGCAGCGTCGGGAGAGAGTCACCCCTCCACTTT
>TRBD1|.|TRBJ1-6|TRBV7-2
CASSPRDRDNSPLHF
TGTGCCAGCAGCCCCCGGGACAGGGACAATTCACCCCTCCACTTT